This entry features one T cell receptor (beta chain) sequence. Generated by immunoSEQ multiplex PCR, the TCRdb table keeps only in-frame clones and is missing some. The table shows nearly 25,000 clones, with 60% to 70% occurring only once. The CDR3 contains 14 residues. CDR1 ENHRY and CDR2 SYGVKD come from the germline V gene. J gave up 3 bases and V 4 bases, and 6 bases lay outside the gene matches. These data belong to a study of early stage breast cancer tumors. Looking at the study overall: Among approximately twelve ER+/PR+/HER2- tumors, eight were ductal, four lobular.

Sequencing was carried out using breast tumor tissue. The sequence was collected from a person aged 55-75 years with breast cancer. The chain is built from TRBV10-3 and TRBJ2-7, with 7 positions matching TRBD2. CDR3 nucleotide sequence: TGTGCCATCAGTGGGGGGAGGGTTGGCTACGAGCAGTACTTC. Its protein is CAISGGRVGYEQYF.